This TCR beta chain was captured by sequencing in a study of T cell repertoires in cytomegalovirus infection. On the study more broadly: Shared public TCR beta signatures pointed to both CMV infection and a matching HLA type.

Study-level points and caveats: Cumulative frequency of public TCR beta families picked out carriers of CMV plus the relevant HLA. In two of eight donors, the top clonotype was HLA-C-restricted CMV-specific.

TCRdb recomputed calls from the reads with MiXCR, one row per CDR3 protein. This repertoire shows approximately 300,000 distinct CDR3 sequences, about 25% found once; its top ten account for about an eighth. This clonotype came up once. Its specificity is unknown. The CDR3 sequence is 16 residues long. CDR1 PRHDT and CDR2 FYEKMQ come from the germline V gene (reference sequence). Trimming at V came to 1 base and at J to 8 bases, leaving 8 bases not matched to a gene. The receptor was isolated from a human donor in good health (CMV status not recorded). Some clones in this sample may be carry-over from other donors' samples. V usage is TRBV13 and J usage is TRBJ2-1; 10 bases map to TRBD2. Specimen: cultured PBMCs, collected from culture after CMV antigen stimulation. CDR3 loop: CASSLVGTSEDYEQFF. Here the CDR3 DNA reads TGTGCCAGCAGCTTAGTTGGGACTAGCGAGGACTATGAGCAGTTCTTC.